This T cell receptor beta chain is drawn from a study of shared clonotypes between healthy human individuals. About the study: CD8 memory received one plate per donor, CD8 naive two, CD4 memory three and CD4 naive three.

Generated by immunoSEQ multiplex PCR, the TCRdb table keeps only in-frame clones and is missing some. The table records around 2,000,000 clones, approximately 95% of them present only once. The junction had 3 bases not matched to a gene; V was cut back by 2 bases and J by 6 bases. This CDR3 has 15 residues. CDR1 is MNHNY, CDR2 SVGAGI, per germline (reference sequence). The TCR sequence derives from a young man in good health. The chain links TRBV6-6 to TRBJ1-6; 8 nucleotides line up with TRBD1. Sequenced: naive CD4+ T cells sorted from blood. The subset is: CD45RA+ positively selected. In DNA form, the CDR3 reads TGTGCCAGCAGTTACCTGGACAGGGCTAATTCACCCCTCCACTTT. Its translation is CASSYLDRANSPLHF.